Listed here are 13 T cell receptor beta chains from one sample, sequenced in a study of shared clonotypes between healthy human individuals. Some clones are missing from TCRdb's copy, which holds only in-frame ones; the method was immunoSEQ multiplex PCR. The table has hundreds of thousands of clones, roughly three quarters seen once. The material sequenced was PBMCs. These receptor sequences come from a woman between 40 and 55 years old in good health. Some clones in this sample may be carry-over from other donors' samples.

For the CDR3, the DNA is TGTGCCAGCAGCTTAGGGTGGGGCAGGGCGAACACTGAAGCTTTCTTT. This gives the protein CASSLGWGRANTEAFF. J is TRBJ1-1 and V is TRBV7-2; possible D gene TRBD1, 5 bases. This CDR3 is built from 16 residues. Trimming removed 1 base at V and 1 base at J, with 13 bases between. Looked up from germline, CDR1 is SGHTA and CDR2 is FQGNSA.

This chain connects TRBV7-2 to TRBJ1-1; TRBD1 aligns across 7 bases. V lost 5 bases, J lost 7 bases, and 7 bases stayed unmatched. Germline loops: CDR1 SGHTA, CDR2 FQGNSA. The CDR3 loop spans 13 amino acids. CDR3 loop: CASSPRRDSEAFF. Here the CDR3 DNA reads TGTGCCAGCAGCCCCCGACGGGACAGTGAAGCTTTCTTT.

The V and J genes are TRBV11-2 and TRBJ2-5, with TRBD2 identical over 10 bases. Germline loops: CDR1 SGHAT, CDR2 FQNNGV. CDR3 length: 13 amino acids. V was clipped by 6 bases and J by 3 bases; unmatched bases: 1. The CDR3 DNA reads TGTGCCAGCAGACTAGCGGGGAAAGAGACCCAGTACTTC. Translating it yields CASRLAGKETQYF.

This clone has only a few counts. A read error likely explains this, since a far larger clone differs by one base. The genes are TRBV29-1 and TRBJ1-2; D is unresolved. V was clipped by 8 bases and J by 2 bases, with 9 bases between them. Germline V gene data show CDR1 as SQVTM and CDR2 as ANQGSEA. This CDR3 spans 11 amino acids. The CDR3: CSKSSNYGYTF. The CDR3 bases are TGCAGCAAGTCCTCAAACTATGGCTACACCTTC.

This chain uses TRBV7-9 with TRBJ2-2, with D maybe TRBD1 (6 bases). CDR1 is SEHNR and CDR2 is FQNEAQ in the germline V gene (reference sequence). There are 14 residues in the CDR3. Trimming removed 4 bases from V and 7 bases from J, with 13 bases in between. This CDR3 is CASSSWTEGGELFF. The DNA of the CDR3 is TGTGCCAGCAGCTCCTGGACAGAGGGCGGGGAGCTGTTTTTT. The full variable domain, with the rest looked up from reference TRBV7-9 and TRBJ2-2, is DTGVSQNPRHKITKRGQNVTFRCDPISEHNRLYWYRQTLGQGPEFLTYFQNEAQLEKSRLLSDRFSAERPKGSFSTLEIQRTEQGDSAMYLCASSSWTEGGELFFGEGSRLTVL.

This clone was detected once. The chain carries TRBV7-2 and TRBJ1-5; tentatively, D is TRBD1 (5 bases). Trimming took off 4 bases at V and 3 bases at J, with 7 bases between the two ends. In germline, CDR1 is SGHTA, CDR2 FQGNSA. This CDR3 has 13 amino acids. CDR3 sequence reads: CASSYRYNQPQHF. Here the CDR3 DNA reads TGTGCCAGCAGCTACAGGTACAATCAGCCCCAGCATTTT.

J is TRBJ2-5 and V is TRBV7-3, with D possibly TRBD1 on 6 matching bases. Trimming took 2 bases from V and 7 from J, leaving 11 bases between them. The CDR3 loop spans 13 amino acids. CDR1 and CDR2 from the germline V gene are SGHTA and FQGTGA. The CDR3 is CASSLADSSTQYF. The DNA for the CDR3 is TGTGCCAGCAGCTTAGCGGACAGTTCGACCCAGTACTTC.

The V and J genes are TRBV6-6 and TRBJ1-2, with TRBD1 identical over 7 bases. Trimming at V came to 7 bases and at J to 4 bases, leaving 6 bases not matched to a gene. The germline CDR1 and CDR2 sequences are MNHNY and SVGAGI (reference sequence). The CDR3 length is 13 residues. The CDR3 region is CASTAGTAYGYTF. The CDR3 nucleotides read TGTGCCAGCACCGCCGGGACAGCCTATGGCTACACCTTC.

Remarks on this clone: This likely traces to a read error, being one base from a far larger clone. This chain joins TRBV30 and TRBJ2-5; tentatively, D is TRBD2 (5 bases). This CDR3 contains 13 residues. Germline lookup yields CDR1 GTSNPN and CDR2 SVGIG (reference sequence). The CDR3, as DNA: TGTGCCTGGAGTTATAGCGCCCAAGGGACCCAGTACTTC. Translated: CAWSYSAQGTQYF.

V is TRBV7-9 and J is TRBJ2-2; 8 nucleotides match TRBD2. CDR3 length: 15 amino acids. Germline lookup yields CDR1 SEHNR and CDR2 FQNEAQ (reference sequence). The V segment lost 5 bases and the J segment 4 bases; nucleotides outside the gene matches: 6. In DNA, the CDR3 is TGTGCCAGCAGCCCCGTAGCGGGACCCACCGGGGAGCTGTTTTTT. It is translated as CASSPVAGPTGELFF.

Points on this clone: It differs at one base from a far larger clone, so likely a read error. The chain joins TRBV18 to TRBJ1-1; tentative D call: TRBD1 (6 bases). Trimming left V 2 bases short and J 1 base short, with 11 bases between. Germline CDR1 reads KGHSH; CDR2 reads LQKENI. CDR3 length: 15 amino acids. CDR3 residues: CASSPRSGENTEAFF. CDR3 nucleotide sequence: TGTGCCAGCTCACCAAGGTCAGGGGAGAACACTGAAGCTTTCTTT.

V gene TRBV4-1 combines with J gene TRBJ2-3; the match to TRBD2 covers 13 bases. This CDR3 spans 15 amino acids. The V and J ends lost 4 bases and 8 bases, in that order; junction bases with no gene match: 6. Per germline, CDR1 MGHRA and CDR2 YSYEKL. This CDR3 reads CASSLGLAGVGTQYF. CDR3 bases: TGCGCCAGCAGCCTCGGACTAGCGGGAGTTGGTACGCAGTATTTT.

The V call is TRBV5-6, the J call TRBJ1-2, with D uncertain. The germline V gene encodes CDR1 SGHDT and CDR2 YYEEEE. The V gene lost 0 bases and the J gene lost 0 bases, with 15 bases spanning the gap. This CDR3 is 17 amino acids long. For the CDR3, the DNA is TGTGCCAGCAGCTTGGCCAGATTTTCGGCAGCTAACTATGGCTACACCTTC. It codes for CASSLARFSAANYGYTF.